The T cell receptor (beta chain) under discussion was sequenced for a study of shared clonotypes between healthy human individuals. Ends included, the CDR3 has 15 residues. Germline assignment: CDR1 LNHDA and CDR2 SQIVND (reference sequence). All donors qualified as healthy HIV-negative adults and had experienced no recent acute infections or vaccinations. About this clone: Its antigen is not known. The DNA is omitted, as the CDR3 cannot be located on it reliably, and the CDR3 follows TCRdb's listing.

Generated by immunoSEQ multiplex PCR, the TCRdb table keeps only in-frame clones and is missing some. This sample has about a million clones; about 74% occur once, and the top ten carry approximately 1.5%. Study-level results: Non-shared clonotypes had lower generation probabilities than clonotypes shared by all four sorted-subset donors.

V and J are TRBV19 and TRBJ2-3; the listed D gene, TRBD1, was not tested against the DNA. This clonotype was obtained from a man between 18 and 35 years old in good health. The source material was memory CD4+ T cells sorted from blood. Subset in this sample: CD45RA-negative fraction. CDR3: CASSIFGQVGDTQYF.